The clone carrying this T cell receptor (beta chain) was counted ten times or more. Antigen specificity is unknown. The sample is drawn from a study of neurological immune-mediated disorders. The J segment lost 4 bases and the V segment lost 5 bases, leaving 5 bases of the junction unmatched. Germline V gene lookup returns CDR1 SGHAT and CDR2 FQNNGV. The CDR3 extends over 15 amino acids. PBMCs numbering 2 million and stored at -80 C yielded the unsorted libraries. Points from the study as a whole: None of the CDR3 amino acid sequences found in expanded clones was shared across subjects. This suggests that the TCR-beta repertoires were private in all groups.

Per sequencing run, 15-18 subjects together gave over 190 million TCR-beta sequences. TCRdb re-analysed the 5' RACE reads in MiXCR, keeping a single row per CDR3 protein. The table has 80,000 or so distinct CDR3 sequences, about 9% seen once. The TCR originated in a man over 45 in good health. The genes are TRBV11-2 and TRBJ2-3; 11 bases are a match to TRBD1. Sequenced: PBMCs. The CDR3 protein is CASSPWGQGADTQYF. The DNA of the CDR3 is TGTGCCAGCAGCCCTTGGGGACAGGGGGCAGATACGCAGTATTTT.